This T cell receptor (beta chain) is from a study of T cells expressing NK-cell markers (dated by TCRdb to between 2020 and 2021). Turning to the overall study: TCR beta-chain repertoires were profiled in sorted CD3+CD56+NKG2C+, CD3+CD56+NKG2C- and CD3+CD56-NKG2C+ T-cell subsets from roughly eight donors. Among the eight sequenced donors, only one was HCMV-seronegative, while the other seven were HCMV-seropositive. Randomly selected healthy volunteers, three men and five women, were used as the eight sequenced donors. The libraries were sequenced on Illumina HiSeq 2000/2500, MiSeq or NextSeq, producing 2 x 150 bp reads.

Of note for this clonotype: Its recognized antigen is unknown.

HCMV serostatus was determined by detecting HCMV-specific IgG in serum with a commercial ELISA kit. Peripheral blood mononuclear cells were isolated from blood by Ficoll density gradient centrifugation. Sequencing relied on an Illumina HiSeq 2000. TCR beta cDNA libraries were made by 5'RACE template switching that added a universal primer site and unique molecular identifiers. cDNA synthesis was primed from the TCR beta constant segment, followed by two successive PCR amplification steps. For the original study's pipeline: MIGEC was used to demultiplex reads and group the reads by UMI, and MiTCR was used to assemble and quantify clonotypes. To remove erroneous sequences, TCR cDNA sequences were retained only when supported by two or more reads. Downstream repertoire analysis used the tcR package, and clonotypes were matched across fractions by CDR3 nucleotide sequence plus V segment. VDJmatch was used to annotate antigen specificity against VDJdb, with one amino acid substitution allowed in CDR3. TCRdb reprocessed the reads into one record per CDR3 protein sequence, lacking DNA. In this record, the V and J calls reflect TCRdb's handling and not the investigators' own analysis. In this sample's table one finds hundreds of thousands of distinct CDR3 sequences. The top ten clonotypes cover roughly 3.4% of the sample.

General study outcomes and caveats: Whether the expanded NKG2C-expressing T cell clones were specific for HCMV antigens remained unclear. In a handful of donors, the dominant CD3+CD56+NKG2C+ clonotypes were found to rank among the top 10 CD8+ clonotypes and to make up roughly 1.0-8% of CD8+ T cells. Those dominant clonotypes were again the most abundant among CD3+CD56-NKG2C+ cells in a few donors, at roughly 25-60.1%.

The germline V gene sets CDR1 to LGHNA and CDR2 to YNFKEQ. The CDR3 covers 14 residues, taking in both the cysteine and the phenylalanine. DNA is not on record. This TCR came from a man aged 18 to 29 in good health. Donor details come from another sample of the same person, matched by shared clones. Sequencing was carried out using blood T cells: a sorted CD56 or NKG2C T cell subset, CD4+ or CD8+ T cells, or bulk PBMC T cells (not recorded which). The V gene is TRBV4-2 and the J gene is TRBJ2-4; TCRdb reports TRBD2, a call that lacks DNA to check it against. CDR3 protein: CASSQETGGDIQYF.